This paragraph covers one T cell receptor beta chain sequence. This sample was taken from a study of technical replicates of blood from a handful of donors. Measured with immunoSEQ multiplex PCR; TCRdb has only the in-frame clones, and not every one. The top ten clones hold roughly 4.5% of a sample with about 69,000 clones, around nine tenths of them seen once. Trimming shortened V by 4 bases and J by 1 base, and 15 bases separated the two germline ends. This CDR3 comprises 16 residues. Germline assignment: CDR1 SGHTA and CDR2 FQGNSA. This receptor was identified in a human donor in good health. Some clones in this sample may be carry-over from other donors' samples. The chain combines TRBV7-2 with TRBJ2-3; no definite D call. The material sequenced was PBMCs. The CDR3 here is CASSSKIPRGTDTQYF. The CDR3 DNA is TGTGCCAGCAGCTCCAAAATCCCGCGCGGCACAGATACGCAGTATTTT.